A selection of T cell receptor beta chains follows, all from one sample in a study of blood T cell repertoires in COVID-19. Data came from immunoSEQ multiplex PCR; TCRdb stores just in-frame clones and leaves some out. Here the sample spans 120,000 to 150,000 clones, more than 75% being singletons. Sequencing was done on a sample of peripheral blood. The receptors come from a man at least 80 years old with acute or convalescent COVID-19. The CDR3 runs from the conserved cysteine through the conserved F or W. A D gene is named only where the DNA matches it firmly. Not all rows give a size; the values are once, few, many and, for expanded clones, a class.

D gene	V gene	CDR3 length	J gene	clone size	CDR3 DNA	CDR3 protein
-	TRBV4-1	16	TRBJ1-3	-	TGCGCCAGCAGCCAAGGGTCCCCGGGATCTGGAAACACCATATATTTT	CASSQGSPGSGNTIYF
-	TRBV6-5	15	TRBJ2-3	few	TGTGCCAGCAGTTCCGGACAGATTCGAGCAGATACGCAGTATTTT	CASSSGQIRADTQYF
-	TRBV6-5	13	TRBJ1-1	-	TGTGCCAGCAGTACGGACACAAACACTGAAGCTTTCTTT	CASSTDTNTEAFF
-	TRBV19	15	TRBJ1-6	-	TGTGCCAGTAGTATACGGGGGTTCTCTAATTCACCCCTCCACTTT	CASSIRGFSNSPLHF
-	TRBV11-2	16	TRBJ2-7	-	TGTGCCAGCAGCTTAGGACAGTCCTACGGCTACGACGAGCAGTACTTC	CASSLGQSYGYDEQYF
TRBD1	TRBV5-6	14	TRBJ1-1	once	TGTGCCAGCAGCTTGGGTCCCGGGACAGGGGAAGCTTTCTTT	CASSLGPGTGEAFF
-	TRBV19	15	TRBJ1-6	few	TGTGCCAGTAGCCAAAGGTTCGGAGAAAATTCACCCCTCCACTTT	CASSQRFGENSPLHF
TRBD1	TRBV24-1	19	TRBJ1-1	-	TGTGCCACCCCATATGACAGGGGGCACAGGGGGCTTATGAACACTGAAGCTTTCTTT	CATPYDRGHRGLMNTEAFF
TRBD1	TRBV5-4	15	TRBJ1-2	-	TGTGCCAGCAGCTCGGGACAGAATAAGCCCTATGGCTACACCTTC	CASSSGQNKPYGYTF
-	TRBV6-5	15	TRBJ1-2	-	TGTGCCAGCAGTAGACAGTCAGAAGCTAACTATGGCTACACCTTC	CASSRQSEANYGYTF
-	TRBV7-9	12	TRBJ1-1	-	TGTGCCAGCAGCAATCCTAACACTGAAGCTTTCTTT	CASSNPNTEAFF
TRBD2	TRBV3-1/TRBV3-2	18	TRBJ2-1	-	TGTGCCAGCAGCCCCCTCGGGACTAGCGGGGGGCAGCGGTTTGAGCAGTTCTTC	CASSPLGTSGGQRFEQFF
-	TRBV7-2	16	TRBJ1-2	-	TGTGCCAGCAGCCCCTGGCGGACAGCAGCTAACTATGGCTACACCTTC	CASSPWRTAANYGYTF
-	TRBV2	14	TRBJ2-1	-	TGTGCCAGCAAGGGGGTTAGCTCCTACAATGAGCAGTTCTTC	CASKGVSSYNEQFF
TRBD1	TRBV15	14	TRBJ1-2	-	TGTGCCACCAGCAGAGGTACAGGGGGCAGAGGCTACACCTTC	CATSRGTGGRGYTF
-	TRBV4-3	18	TRBJ1-6	-	TGCGCCAGCAGCCAAGATTTCTTGTCCGAGAGAGATAATTCACCCCTCCACTTT	CASSQDFLSERDNSPLHF
-	TRBV7-2	13	TRBJ1-5	-	TGTGCCAGCAGCCAGGGGCAGGCCCAGCCCCAGCATTTT	CASSQGQAQPQHF
-	TRBV11-3	12	TRBJ2-1	-	TGTGCCAGCAGCTCAGACGGCCGGGGGCAGTTCTTC	CASSSDGRGQFF
TRBD1	TRBV27	15	TRBJ2-7	-	TGTGCCAGCCGGGACAGGGGTTTCTCGGGCTACGAGCAGTACTTC	CASRDRGFSGYEQYF
-	TRBV28	14	TRBJ1-5	-	TGTGCCAGCTCCGGGACACAGATCAATCAGCCCCAGCATTTT	CASSGTQINQPQHF
-	TRBV7-2	14	TRBJ1-4	few	TGTGCCAGCAGCTTAAGGACTTTGGATGAAAAACTGTTTTTT	CASSLRTLDEKLFF
-	TRBV2	16	TRBJ1-6	-	TGTGCCAGCAGTGAAATGAAGGCAGGGAATAATTCACCCCTCCACTTT	CASSEMKAGNNSPLHF
TRBD1	TRBV19	14	TRBJ1-2	-	TGTGCCAGTAGTACCACAGGGGGCGGCTATGGCTACACCTTC	CASSTTGGGYGYTF